This T cell receptor beta chain appears in the sequencing data of a study of T cell repertoires in cytomegalovirus infection. Across the study: Recently identified HLA-C-restricted CMV epitopes were used, and well-studied HLA-B-restricted CMV epitopes were used as well.

TCRdb processed the reads anew with MiXCR; each CDR3 protein has one entry. Of around 540,000 distinct CDR3 sequences detected, about 33% appear once; the ten largest clones hold about 17%. This clonotype came up a few times. Its antigen is unknown. J lost 4 bases, V lost 4 bases, and 3 bases had no gene match. CDR3 length: 14 amino acids. Germline V CDR1 and CDR2: MNHEY, SVGAGI. Whole-study results and caveats: HLA-C-restricted CMV clonotypes gave the most frequent clonotype in two of eight donors.

This rearrangement joins TRBV6-5 to TRBJ2-3; the match to TRBD2 covers 9 bases. The sequenced sample was cultured PBMCs, obtained from culture after CMV antigen stimulation. The TCR sequence derives from a human donor in good health (CMV status not recorded). Some clones in this sample may be carry-over from other donors' samples. CDR3 in DNA: TGTGCCAGCAGTTTGACTAGCGGACCAGATACGCAGTATTTT. This sequence encodes CASSLTSGPDTQYF.